This is a list of T cell receptor beta chains from one sample in a study of graft-versus-host responses after intestinal transplantation. Produced via immunoSEQ multiplex PCR; TCRdb's table is partial and in-frame only. The sample lists under 150,000 clones; roughly nine tenths were seen once. These receptors' antigens are unknown. This material consisted of unstimulated CD4+ T cells sorted from spleen or lymph node cells, taken before intestinal transplant. All receptors derive from a human donor who received an intestinal transplant. The CDR3 runs from the conserved cysteine through the conserved F or W. D genes are given only for firm matches. Size values are once, few and many counts, or a class for expanded clones, and some rows have none.

>-|-|TRBJ2-5|TRBV11-2
CASSSRVGPETQYF
TGTGCCAGCAGTTCACGAGTGGGGCCAGAGACCCAGTACTTC
>-|-|TRBJ2-2|TRBV6-5
CASSYQGLGTGELFF
TGTGCCAGCAGTTACCAGGGGCTGGGGACCGGGGAGCTGTTTTTT
>TRBD2|once|TRBJ2-3|TRBV9
CASSVETSGGDTQYF
TGTGCCAGCAGCGTAGAAACTAGCGGGGGAGATACGCAGTATTTT
>-|-|TRBJ2-3|TRBV5-1
CASSPRGLLTDTQYF
TGCGCCAGCAGCCCGCGGGGGCTACTCACAGATACGCAGTATTTT
>TRBD2|once|TRBJ2-5|TRBV5-4
CASSQNSAGAETQYF
TGTGCCAGCAGCCAAAATTCAGCGGGGGCGGAGACCCAGTACTTC
>-|-|TRBJ1-6|TRBV11-2
CASSLAGLESPLHF
TGTGCCAGCAGCTTGGCTGGGTTGGAGTCACCCCTCCACTTT
>TRBD1|-|TRBJ2-7|TRBV6-5
CASRAGTGSYEQYF
TGTGCCAGCAGAGCCGGGACAGGCTCCTACGAGCAGTACTTC
>-|-|TRBJ2-5|TRBV30
CAWKRYSQETQYF
TGTGCCTGGAAAAGGTATAGCCAAGAGACCCAGTACTTC
>-|-|TRBJ2-7|TRBV2
CASSLNYEQYF
TGTGCCAGCAGCCTCAACTACGAGCAGTACTTC
>-|-|TRBJ2-1|TRBV15
CATSPATYNEQFF
TGTGCCACCAGCCCAGCAACCTACAATGAGCAGTTCTTC
>TRBD1|-|TRBJ1-1|TRBV2
CASSEGGTANTEAFF
TGTGCCAGCAGTGAAGGAGGGACAGCGAACACTGAAGCTTTCTTT
>-|-|TRBJ2-2|TRBV5-1
CASSLGQPLTGELFF
TGCGCCAGCAGCTTGGGGCAGCCCCTCACCGGGGAGCTGTTTTTT
>TRBD1|-|TRBJ1-1|TRBV7-9
CASSLTGQGVTEAFF
TGTGCCAGCAGCTTAACTGGACAGGGAGTTACTGAAGCTTTCTTT
>-|-|TRBJ2-7|TRBV6-6
CALGNSYEQYF
TGTGCCTTGGGGAACTCCTACGAGCAGTACTTC
>-|few|TRBJ1-1|TRBV5-4
CASSLFRNTEAFF
TGTGCCAGCAGCTTGTTCAGGAACACTGAAGCTTTCTTT
>TRBD1|-|TRBJ1-2|TRBV19
CASTVTDRAGGYTF
TGTGCCAGTACTGTAACGGACAGGGCCGGTGGCTACACCTTC
>-|once|TRBJ1-6|TRBV7-8
CASSLESGFWSPLHF
TGTGCCAGCAGCTTAGAGTCGGGGTTTTGGTCACCCCTCCACTTT
>TRBD2|-|TRBJ2-1|TRBV5-6
CASRTSDYEQFF
TGTGCCAGCAGGACTAGCGACTATGAGCAGTTCTTC
>-|-|TRBJ1-6|TRBV10-2
CASSPGRGPYNSPLHF
TGCGCCAGCAGCCCGGGGAGGGGTCCCTATAATTCACCCCTCCACTTT
>-|-|TRBJ2-5|TRBV6-5
CASSYGTGRETQYF
TGTGCCAGCAGTTACGGTACAGGTCGGGAGACCCAGTACTTC
>-|once|TRBJ1-5|TRBV7-9
CASSFTQGVGHQPQHF
TGTGCCAGCAGCTTTACTCAAGGGGTCGGGCATCAGCCCCAGCATTTT
>-|-|TRBJ1-1|TRBV2
CASSDGMNTEAFF
TGTGCCAGCAGTGACGGCATGAACACTGAAGCTTTCTTT
>TRBD1|-|TRBJ2-5|TRBV5-1
CASSLGQGIGETQYF
TGCGCCAGCAGCTTGGGACAGGGAATCGGAGAGACCCAGTACTTC
>-|-|TRBJ2-7|TRBV19
CASSMEGPDEQYF
TGTGCCAGTAGTATGGAGGGACCCGACGAGCAGTACTTC
>-|-|TRBJ1-2|TRBV6-1
CASSDPGRANYGYTF
TGTGCCAGCAGTGACCCGGGAAGAGCTAACTATGGCTACACCTTC
>-|-|TRBJ1-2|TRBV5-5
CASSLVFRGAYGYTF
TGTGCCAGCAGCTTGGTATTCAGGGGTGCCTATGGCTACACCTTC
>-|once|TRBJ1-5|TRBV5-4
CASSLDRTQPQHF
TGTGCCAGCAGCTTAGACAGGACTCAGCCCCAGCATTTT
>-|-|TRBJ1-5|TRBV10-1
CATHPPGVYGNQPQHF
TGCGCCACCCACCCCCCGGGGGTATATGGCAATCAGCCCCAGCATTTT
>-|once|TRBJ1-2|TRBV13
CASSLGRSYGYTF
TGTGCCAGCAGCCTGGGACGCAGCTATGGCTACACCTTC
>TRBD2|-|TRBJ2-1|TRBV5-8
CASIATGTSLNPAYNEQFF
TGTGCCAGCATCGCAACCGGGACTAGCCTAAATCCGGCCTACAATGAGCAGTTCTTC
>TRBD2|-|TRBJ2-2|TRBV6-1
CASSENWPGLAGSTGELFF
TGTGCCAGCAGTGAAAATTGGCCCGGACTAGCGGGATCAACCGGGGAGCTGTTTTTT
>TRBD1|-|TRBJ1-1|TRBV4-1
CASSSTPRGQDEAFF
TGCGCCAGCAGCTCGACCCCGCGAGGACAGGATGAAGCTTTCTTT
>TRBD1|-|TRBJ1-2|TRBV27
CASSPRTGLNYGYTF
TGTGCCAGCAGCCCAAGGACAGGACTAAACTATGGCTACACCTTC
>TRBD1|-|TRBJ2-7|TRBV6-5
CASRSRDRAITQYF
TGTGCCAGCAGGTCCCGGGACAGGGCTATCACGCAGTACTTC
>-|-|TRBJ1-5|TRBV10-2
CASSESNSNQPQHF
TGCGCCAGCAGTGAGTCGAATAGCAATCAGCCCCAGCATTTT
>TRBD2|-|TRBJ2-3|TRBV4-2
CASSQDRWTRDTQYF
TGTGCCAGCAGCCAAGATCGGTGGACTAGGGATACGCAGTATTTT
>-|-|TRBJ2-1|TRBV4-2
CASSQDTGFDEQFF
TGTGCCAGCAGCCAAGATACTGGGTTCGATGAGCAGTTCTTC
>-|-|TRBJ1-5|TRBV6-5
CASSPSSPRGPQHF
TGTGCCAGCAGTCCGTCCAGCCCAAGGGGGCCCCAGCATTTT
>-|-|TRBJ2-5|TRBV30
CAWSVSDRRETQYF
TGTGCCTGGAGTGTAAGCGACCGGAGGGAGACCCAGTACTTC
>-|-|TRBJ1-1|TRBV4-1
CASSQTDRRNTEAFF
TGCGCCAGCAGCCAAACGGACCGAAGGAACACTGAAGCTTTCTTT
>-|-|TRBJ2-3|TRBV9
CASSVVGGTAGDTQYF
TGTGCCAGCAGCGTAGTGGGAGGGACAGCGGGAGATACGCAGTATTTT
>TRBD1|-|TRBJ2-1|TRBV10-2
CASSAPGQGMHEQFF
TGCGCCAGCAGTGCGCCGGGACAGGGGATGCATGAGCAGTTCTTC
>-|-|TRBJ1-1|TRBV19
CASQGGYTEAFF
TGTGCCAGTCAAGGGGGGTACACTGAAGCTTTCTTT
>-|-|TRBJ2-4|TRBV30
CAWSVPQGTALAKNIQYF
TGTGCCTGGAGTGTACCCCAGGGGACGGCTCTAGCCAAAAACATTCAGTACTTC
>-|-|TRBJ1-2|TRBV30
CAWSVTGWDGYTF
TGTGCCTGGAGTGTAACCGGGTGGGATGGCTACACCTTC
>-|-|TRBJ2-2|TRBV6-5
CASSYVGFGELFF
TGTGCCAGCAGTTACGTAGGGTTCGGGGAGCTGTTTTTT